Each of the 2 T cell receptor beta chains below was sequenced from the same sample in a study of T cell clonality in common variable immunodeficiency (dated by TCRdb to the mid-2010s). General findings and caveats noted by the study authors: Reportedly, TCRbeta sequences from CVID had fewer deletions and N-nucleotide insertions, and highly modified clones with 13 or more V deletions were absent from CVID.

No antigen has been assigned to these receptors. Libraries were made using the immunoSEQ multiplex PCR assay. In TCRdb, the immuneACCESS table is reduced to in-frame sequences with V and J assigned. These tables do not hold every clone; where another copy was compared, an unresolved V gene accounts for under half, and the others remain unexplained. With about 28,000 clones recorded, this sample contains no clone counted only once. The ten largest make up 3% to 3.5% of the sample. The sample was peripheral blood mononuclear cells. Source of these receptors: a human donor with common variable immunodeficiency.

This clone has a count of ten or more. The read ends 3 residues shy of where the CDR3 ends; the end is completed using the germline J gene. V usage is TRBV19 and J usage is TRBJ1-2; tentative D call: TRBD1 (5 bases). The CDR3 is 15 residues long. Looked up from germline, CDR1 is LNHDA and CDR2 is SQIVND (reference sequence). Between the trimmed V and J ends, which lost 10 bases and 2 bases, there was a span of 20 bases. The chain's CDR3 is CATQSGRGDNYGYTF. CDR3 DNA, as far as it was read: TGTGCCACCCAGAGCGGGAGAGGGGACAACTATGGC. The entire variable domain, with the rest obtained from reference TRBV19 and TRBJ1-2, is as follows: DGGITQSPKYLFRKEGQNVTLSCEQNLNHDAMYWYRQDPGQGLRLIYYSQIVNDFQKGDIAEGYSVSREKKESFPLTVTSAQKNPTAFYLCATQSGRGDNYGYTFGSGTRLTVV.

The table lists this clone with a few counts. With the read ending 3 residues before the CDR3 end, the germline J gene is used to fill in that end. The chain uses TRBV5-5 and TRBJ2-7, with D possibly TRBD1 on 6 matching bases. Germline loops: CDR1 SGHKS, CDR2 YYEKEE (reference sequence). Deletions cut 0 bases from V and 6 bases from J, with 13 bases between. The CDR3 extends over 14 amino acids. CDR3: CASSLGQGNAEQYF. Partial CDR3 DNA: TGTGCCAGCAGCTTGGGGCAGGGGAACGCCGAG.